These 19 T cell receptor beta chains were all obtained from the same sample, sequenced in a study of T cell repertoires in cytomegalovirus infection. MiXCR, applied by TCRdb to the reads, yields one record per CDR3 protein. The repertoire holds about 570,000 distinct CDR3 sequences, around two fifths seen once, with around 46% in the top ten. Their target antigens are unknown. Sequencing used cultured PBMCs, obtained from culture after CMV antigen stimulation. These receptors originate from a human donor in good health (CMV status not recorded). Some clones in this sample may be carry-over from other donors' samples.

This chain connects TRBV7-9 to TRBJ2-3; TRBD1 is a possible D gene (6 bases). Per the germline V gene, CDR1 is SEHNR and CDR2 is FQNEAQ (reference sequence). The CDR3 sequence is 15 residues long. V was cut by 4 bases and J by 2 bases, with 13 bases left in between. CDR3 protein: CASSWPRTDTDTQYF. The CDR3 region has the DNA TGTGCCAGCAGCTGGCCAAGGACAGACACAGATACGCAGTATTTT.

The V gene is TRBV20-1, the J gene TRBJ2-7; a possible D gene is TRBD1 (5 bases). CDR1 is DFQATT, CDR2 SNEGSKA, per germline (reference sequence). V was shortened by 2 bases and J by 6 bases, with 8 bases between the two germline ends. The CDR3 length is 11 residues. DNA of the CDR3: TGCAGTGCTAGAAGACAGATCGAGCAGTACTTC. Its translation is CSARRQIEQYF.

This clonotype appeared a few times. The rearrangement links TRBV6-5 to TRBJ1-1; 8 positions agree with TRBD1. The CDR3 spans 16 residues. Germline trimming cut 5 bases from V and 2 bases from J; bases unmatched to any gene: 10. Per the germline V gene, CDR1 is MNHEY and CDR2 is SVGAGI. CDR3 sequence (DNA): TGTGCCAGCAGTACAGGGGGTTCGGGTCTAAACACTGAAGCTTTCTTT. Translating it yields CASSTGGSGLNTEAFF.

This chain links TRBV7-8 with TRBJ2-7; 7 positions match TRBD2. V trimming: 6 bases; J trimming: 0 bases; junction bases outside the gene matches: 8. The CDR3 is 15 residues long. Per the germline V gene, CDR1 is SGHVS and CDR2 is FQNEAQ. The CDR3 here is CASSPLAASSYEQYF. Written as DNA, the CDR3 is TGTGCCAGCAGTCCTCTAGCGGCAAGCTCCTACGAGCAGTACTTC.

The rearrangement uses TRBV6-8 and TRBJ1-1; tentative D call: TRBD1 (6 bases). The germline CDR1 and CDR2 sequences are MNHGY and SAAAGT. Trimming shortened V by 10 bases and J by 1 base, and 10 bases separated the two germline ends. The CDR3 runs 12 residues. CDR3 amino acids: CATETGNTEAFF. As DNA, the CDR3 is TGTGCCACCGAGACAGGGAACACTGAAGCTTTCTTT.

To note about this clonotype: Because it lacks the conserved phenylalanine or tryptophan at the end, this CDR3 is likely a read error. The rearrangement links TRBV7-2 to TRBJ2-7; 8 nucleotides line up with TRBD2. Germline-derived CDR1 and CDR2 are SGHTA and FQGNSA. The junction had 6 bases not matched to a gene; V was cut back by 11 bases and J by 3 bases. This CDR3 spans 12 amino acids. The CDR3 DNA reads TGTGCCTCGACTAGCGTATTCTACGAGCAGTACTCC. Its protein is CASTSVFYEQYS.

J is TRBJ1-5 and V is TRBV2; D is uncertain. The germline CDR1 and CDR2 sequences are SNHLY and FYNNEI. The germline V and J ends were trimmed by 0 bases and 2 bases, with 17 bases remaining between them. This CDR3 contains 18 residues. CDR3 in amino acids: CASSEALRGPLGNQPQHF. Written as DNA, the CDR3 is TGTGCCAGCAGTGAAGCGCTTCGAGGACCATTGGGCAATCAGCCCCAGCATTTT.

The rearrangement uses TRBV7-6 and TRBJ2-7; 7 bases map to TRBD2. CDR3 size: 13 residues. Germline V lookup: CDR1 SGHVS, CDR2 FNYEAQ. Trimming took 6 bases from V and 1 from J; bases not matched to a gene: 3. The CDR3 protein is CASSGGRSYEQYF. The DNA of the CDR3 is TGTGCCAGCAGTGGCGGGAGATCCTACGAGCAGTACTTC.

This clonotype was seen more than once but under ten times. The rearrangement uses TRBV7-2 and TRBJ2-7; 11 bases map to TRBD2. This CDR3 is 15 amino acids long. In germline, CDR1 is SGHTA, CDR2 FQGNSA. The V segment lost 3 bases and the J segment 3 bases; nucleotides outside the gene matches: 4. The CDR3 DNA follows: TGTGCCAGCAGCTTCGGGACTAGCGGATACTACGAGCAGTACTTC. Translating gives CASSFGTSGYYEQYF.

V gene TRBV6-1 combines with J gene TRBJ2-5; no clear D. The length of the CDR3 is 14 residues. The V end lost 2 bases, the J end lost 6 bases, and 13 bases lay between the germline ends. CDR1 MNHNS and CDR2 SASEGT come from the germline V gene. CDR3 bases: TGTGCCAGCAGTGAACAGTGGGGAATCAAGACCCAGTACTTC. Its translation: CASSEQWGIKTQYF.

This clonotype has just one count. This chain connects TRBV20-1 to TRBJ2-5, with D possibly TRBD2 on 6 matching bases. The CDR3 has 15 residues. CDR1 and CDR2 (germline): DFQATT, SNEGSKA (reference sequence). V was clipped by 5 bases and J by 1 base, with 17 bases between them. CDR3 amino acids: CSASRGAVIQETQYF. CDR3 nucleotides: TGCAGTGCTTCCCGCGGGGCGGTCATCCAAGAGACCCAGTACTTC.

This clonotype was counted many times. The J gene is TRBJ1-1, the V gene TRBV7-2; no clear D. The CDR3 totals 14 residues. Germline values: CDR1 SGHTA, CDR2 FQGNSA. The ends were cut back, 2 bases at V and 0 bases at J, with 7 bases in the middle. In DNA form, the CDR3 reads TGTGCCAGCAGCTTAAGCGGGGTGAACACTGAAGCTTTCTTT. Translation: CASSLSGVNTEAFF.

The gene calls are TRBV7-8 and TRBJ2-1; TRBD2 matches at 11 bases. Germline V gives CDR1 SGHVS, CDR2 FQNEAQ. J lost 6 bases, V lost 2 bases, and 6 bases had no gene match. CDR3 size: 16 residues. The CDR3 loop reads CASSLTLAGVGNEQFF. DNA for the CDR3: TGTGCCAGCAGCTTAACACTAGCGGGAGTCGGCAATGAGCAGTTCTTC.

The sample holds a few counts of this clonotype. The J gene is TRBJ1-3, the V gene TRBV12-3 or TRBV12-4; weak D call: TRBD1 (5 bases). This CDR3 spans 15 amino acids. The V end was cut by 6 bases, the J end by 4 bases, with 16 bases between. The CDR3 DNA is TGTGCCAGCAGGGTCTGGAGGGGTTCGGGAAACACCATATATTTT. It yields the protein CASRVWRGSGNTIYF.

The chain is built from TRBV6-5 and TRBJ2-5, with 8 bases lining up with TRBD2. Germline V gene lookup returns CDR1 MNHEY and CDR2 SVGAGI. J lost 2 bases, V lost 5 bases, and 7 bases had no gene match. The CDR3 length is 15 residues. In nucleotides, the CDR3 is TGTGCCAGCAGTCCTCTCGGGGGGGCACAAGAGACCCAGTACTTC. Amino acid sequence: CASSPLGGAQETQYF.

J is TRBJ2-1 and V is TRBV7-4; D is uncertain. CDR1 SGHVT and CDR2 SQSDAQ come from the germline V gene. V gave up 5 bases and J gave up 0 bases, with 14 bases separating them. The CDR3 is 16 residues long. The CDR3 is CASSPRLSGSYNEQFF. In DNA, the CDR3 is TGTGCCAGCAGCCCCCGCCTATCGGGCTCCTACAATGAGCAGTTCTTC.

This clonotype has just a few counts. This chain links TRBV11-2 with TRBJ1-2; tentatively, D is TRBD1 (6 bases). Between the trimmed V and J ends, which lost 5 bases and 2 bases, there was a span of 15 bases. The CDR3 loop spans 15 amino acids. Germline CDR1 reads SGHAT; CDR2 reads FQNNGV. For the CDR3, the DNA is TGTGCCAGCAGCCTAAGCACAGGGATAAACTATGGCTACACCTTC. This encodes CASSLSTGINYGYTF.

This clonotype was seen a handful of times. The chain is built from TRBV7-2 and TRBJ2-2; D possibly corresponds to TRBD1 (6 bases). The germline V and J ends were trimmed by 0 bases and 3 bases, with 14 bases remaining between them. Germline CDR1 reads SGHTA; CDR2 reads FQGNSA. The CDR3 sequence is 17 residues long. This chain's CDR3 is CASSLAPYRVDTGELFF. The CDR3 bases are TGTGCCAGCAGCTTAGCGCCCTACAGGGTAGACACCGGGGAGCTGTTTTTT.

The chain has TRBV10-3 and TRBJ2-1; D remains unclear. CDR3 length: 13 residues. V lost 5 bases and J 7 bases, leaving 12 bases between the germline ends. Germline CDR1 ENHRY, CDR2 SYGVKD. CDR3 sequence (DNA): TGTGCCATCAGTCCCGTCTCGAAGAATGAGCAGTTCTTC. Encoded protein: CAISPVSKNEQFF.